The rows below give T cell receptor beta chains drawn from one sample of a study of T cell changes during pregnancy in multiple sclerosis. The repertoire was sequenced with immunoSEQ multiplex PCR; TCRdb's copy has only in-frame clones and lacks some. Among around 57,000 clones, 91% were seen once, and the ten largest hold over 2%. The sequenced sample was peripheral blood, obtained in the third trimester of pregnancy. The receptors here all came from a female donor in good health, enrolled as a control in a pregnancy study. Both conserved end residues are part of each CDR3. D genes are given only for firm matches. Clone sizes are given selectively: once, few, many, or a class where the clone is expanded.

j_call clone_size v_call d_call cdr3_nt cdr3_aa
TRBJ2-1 once TRBV4-2 TRBD2 TGTGCCAGCAGCCAATTAGCGGGGGAGTACAATGAGCAGTTCTTC CASSQLAGEYNEQFF
TRBJ2-2 NA TRBV5-4 NA TGTGCCAGCACCCTCGGGGCGGAGGGGAACACCGGGGAGCTGTTTTTT CASTLGAEGNTGELFF
TRBJ1-5 NA TRBV13 NA TGTGCCAGCAGCTTCCAGGGCAATCAGCCCCAGCATTTT CASSFQGNQPQHF
TRBJ1-1 NA TRBV19 TRBD1 TGTGCCAGTAGTCGAGGGACAGGGAGCGCTGAAGCTTTCTTT CASSRGTGSAEAFF
TRBJ2-3 NA TRBV9 TRBD2 TGTGCCAGCAGCGTAGCTACTCGGGGGGTAGTCACAGATACGCAGTATTTT CASSVATRGVVTDTQYF
TRBJ2-3 once TRBV6-1 TRBD2 TGTGCCAGCAGTGAAGCGCGCGGGGGGGCCTCGGATACGCAGTATTTT CASSEARGGASDTQYF
TRBJ1-1 NA TRBV9 NA TGTGCCAGCAGCGCTGGGGGAGGGAACACTGAAGCTTTCTTT CASSAGGGNTEAFF
TRBJ1-1 NA TRBV5-1 NA TGCGCCAGCAGCTTGGCCTTTCGTATGAACACTGAAGCTTTCTTT CASSLAFRMNTEAFF
TRBJ1-3 once TRBV27 TRBD1 TGTGCCAGCAGTTCCGACAGGGGTTACGGAAACACCATATATTTT CASSSDRGYGNTIYF
TRBJ1-3 few TRBV4-1 TRBD1 TGCGCCAGCAGCCAGGACAGGGGGGATTTAAACACCATATATTTT CASSQDRGDLNTIYF
TRBJ1-5 NA TRBV7-8 NA TGTGCCAGCAGCGGAGGGGGGGGCAATCAGCCCCAGCATTTT CASSGGGGNQPQHF
TRBJ1-1 NA TRBV6-5 TRBD1 TGTGCCAGCAGACCCAGGACAGGCATGAACACTGAAGCTTTCTTT CASRPRTGMNTEAFF
TRBJ2-7 NA TRBV4-1 TRBD1 TGCGCCAGCAGCCAGGGACAGGGCGGTACCTACGAGCAGTACTTC CASSQGQGGTYEQYF
TRBJ2-1 NA TRBV29-1 TRBD2 TGCAGCGCCGGACTAGAGCATGAGCAGTTCTTC CSAGLEHEQFF
TRBJ1-1 few TRBV11-2 TRBD1 TGTGCCAGCAGCTTCAGGGGGAAGTTTAAGACTGAAGCTTTCTTT CASSFRGKFKTEAFF
TRBJ2-1 NA TRBV19 NA TGTGCCAGTAGTATTTCGGGGAGCTCCTACAATGAGCAGTTCTTC CASSISGSSYNEQFF
TRBJ2-5 once TRBV10-3 TRBD2 TGTGCCATCAGTGACCAGCGGGGAGAGACCCAGTACTTC CAISDQRGETQYF
TRBJ2-1 NA TRBV6-5 NA TGTGCCAGCAGTTACTTCCCGGGACATTACGCGAATGAGCAGTTCTTC CASSYFPGHYANEQFF
TRBJ2-3 NA TRBV5-4 TRBD2 TGTGCCAGCAGCGCAGCGACTAGCGGGCACACGTATTTT CASSAATSGHTYF
TRBJ2-1 medium-sized TRBV19 NA TGTGCCAGTAGTACAGAAATGCTAGCGTTTACCTACAATGAGCAGTTCTTC CASSTEMLAFTYNEQFF
TRBJ1-1 NA TRBV6-1 TRBD1 TGTGCCAGCAGTGGCGTTCAGGGGGATACTGAAGCTTTCTTT CASSGVQGDTEAFF
TRBJ2-3 once TRBV7-9 NA TGTGCCAGCAGCCCGCGACGGGGTCCAGATACGCAGTATTTT CASSPRRGPDTQYF
TRBJ2-4 NA TRBV11-1 TRBD1 TGTGCCAGCAGCTTAGAACAGGGGGCCCGAGACATTCAGTACTTC CASSLEQGARDIQYF
TRBJ2-2 NA TRBV7-9 NA TGTGCCAGCATGGGGGGGCTAGCCGACCACCTGAACACCGGGGAGCTGTTTTTT CASMGGLADHLNTGELFF
TRBJ1-5 NA TRBV14 NA TGTGCCAGCAGCCAAGCCGGGATGGGCAATCAGCCCCAGCATTTT CASSQAGMGNQPQHF
TRBJ2-1 NA TRBV19 TRBD1 TGTGCCACCTGGGACAGTCGGGAGCAGTTCTTC CATWDSREQFF
TRBJ2-7 NA TRBV10-3 NA TGTGCCATCAGGTCAAACAGGGAATCGGGCGAGCAGTACTTC CAIRSNRESGEQYF
TRBJ1-1 NA TRBV29-1 NA TGCAGCGGAGGTCGGGAGGTGAACACTGAAGCTTTCTTT CSGGREVNTEAFF
TRBJ2-6 NA TRBV7-9 TRBD2 TGTGCCAGCAGCTTGGGGGGGGTCTCTGGGGCCAACGTCCTGACTTTC CASSLGGVSGANVLTF
TRBJ1-1 NA TRBV19 TRBD1 TGTGCCAGTAGTACCTCCGGGACAGGGGCGCATTTCTTT CASSTSGTGAHFF